The sequence of this T cell receptor (beta chain) was determined in a study of CD8 T cells in Susac syndrome. Study in general: Clinically active disease was present in more than five of the sequenced Susac syndrome patients. Eight of these patients were in remission.

The authors sequenced TCR beta from blood CD8+ and CD4+ T cells. The CDR3 extends over 13 amino acids. Germline CDR1 reads SQVTM; CDR2 reads ANQGSEA. The ends were cut back, 1 base at V and 3 bases at J, with 10 bases in the middle. About 0.5 to 1 ug RNA was reverse transcribed with random hexamers. TCRdb called the immunoSEQ multiplex PCR reads again in MiXCR, with one record for every CDR3 protein. The sample consists of fewer than 85,000 distinct CDR3 sequences, just under 95% of them appearing once. The material sequenced was CD8+ T cells from PBMCs. This TCR came from a human donor with Susac syndrome. The V and J genes are TRBV29-1 and TRBJ2-7, with TRBD1 as a possible D gene (5 bases). Here the CDR3 DNA reads TGCAGCGTTGAAGTCCCAGGGCTCTACGAGCAGTACTTC. Residues: CSVEVPGLYEQYF.